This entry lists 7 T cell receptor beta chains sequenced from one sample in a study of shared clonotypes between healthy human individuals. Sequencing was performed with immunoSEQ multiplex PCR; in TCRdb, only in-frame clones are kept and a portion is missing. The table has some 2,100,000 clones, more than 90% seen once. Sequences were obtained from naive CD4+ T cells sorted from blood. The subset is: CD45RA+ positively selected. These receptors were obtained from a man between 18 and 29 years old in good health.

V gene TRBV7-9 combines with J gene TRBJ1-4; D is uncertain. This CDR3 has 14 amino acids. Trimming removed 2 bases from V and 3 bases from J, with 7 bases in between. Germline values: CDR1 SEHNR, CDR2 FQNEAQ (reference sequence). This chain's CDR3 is CASSLTVPNEKLFF. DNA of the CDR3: TGTGCCAGCAGCTTAACGGTGCCTAATGAAAAACTGTTTTTT.

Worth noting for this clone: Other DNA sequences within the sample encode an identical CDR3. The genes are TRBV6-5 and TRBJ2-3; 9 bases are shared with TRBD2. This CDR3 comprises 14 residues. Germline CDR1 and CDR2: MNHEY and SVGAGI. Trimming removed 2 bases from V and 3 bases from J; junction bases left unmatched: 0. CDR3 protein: CASSYSGGTDTQYF. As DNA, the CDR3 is TGTGCCAGCAGTTACAGCGGGGGGACAGATACGCAGTATTTT.

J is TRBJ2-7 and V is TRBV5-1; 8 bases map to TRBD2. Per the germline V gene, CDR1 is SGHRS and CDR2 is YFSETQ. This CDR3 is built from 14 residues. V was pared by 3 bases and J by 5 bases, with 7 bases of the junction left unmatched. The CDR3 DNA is TGCGCCAGCAGCTGGAGCGGGAGTGACGACGAGCAGTACTTC. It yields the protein CASSWSGSDDEQYF.

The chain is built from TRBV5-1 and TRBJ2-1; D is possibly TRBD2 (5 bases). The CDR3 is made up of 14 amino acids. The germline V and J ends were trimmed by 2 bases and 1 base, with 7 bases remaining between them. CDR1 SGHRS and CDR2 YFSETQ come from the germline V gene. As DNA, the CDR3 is TGCGCCAGCAGCTTCCCGGGGTCCTACAATGAGCAGTTCTTC. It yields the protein CASSFPGSYNEQFF.

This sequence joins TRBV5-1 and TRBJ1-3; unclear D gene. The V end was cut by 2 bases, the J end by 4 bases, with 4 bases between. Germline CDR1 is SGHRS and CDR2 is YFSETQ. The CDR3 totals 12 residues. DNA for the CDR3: TGCGCCAGCAGCTTCCCCGGAAACACCATATATTTT. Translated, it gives CASSFPGNTIYF.

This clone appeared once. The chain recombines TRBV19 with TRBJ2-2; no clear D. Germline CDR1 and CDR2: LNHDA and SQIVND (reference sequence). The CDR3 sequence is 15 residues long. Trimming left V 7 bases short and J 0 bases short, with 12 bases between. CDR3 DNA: TGTGCCAGTATGGTTCAGCTATCGAACACCGGGGAGCTGTTTTTT. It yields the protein CASMVQLSNTGELFF.

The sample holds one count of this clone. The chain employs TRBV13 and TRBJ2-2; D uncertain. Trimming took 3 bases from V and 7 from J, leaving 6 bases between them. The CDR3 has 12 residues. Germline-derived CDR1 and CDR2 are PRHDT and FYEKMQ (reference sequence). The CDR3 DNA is TGTGCCAGCAGCTTGGAGAGCGGGGAGCTGTTTTTT. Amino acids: CASSLESGELFF.